The clone carrying this T cell receptor (beta chain) was counted a few times. One end of the junction varies from germline; a read error may be responsible. The entry originates in a study of tumor-infiltrating lymphocytes in primary liver carcinoma. For each extraction, RNA and DNA were obtained together from 20-30 mg of unsorted bulk tissue. Priming with a constant-region primer yielded TCR beta cDNA from about 480 ng total RNA. Three rounds of nested multiplex PCR with slightly modified ARM-PCR produced TCR beta libraries. MiXCR, run by TCRdb on the multiplex PCR reads, gives a single entry per CDR3 protein. The profile shows fewer than 150,000 distinct CDR3 sequences, 50% to 70% of them singletons. This TCR was recovered from a woman in her fifties or sixties with primary liver carcinoma and hepatitis B virus infection. The sample consisted of liver tumor tissue from sampling region 1. Indicated subset: tumor region T1, superior pole.

The CDR3: CVSSLRVDGEAFF. The CDR3 DNA follows: TGTGTCAGCAGCCTGAGAGTGGACGGGGAAGCTTTCTTT. The V gene is TRBV11-2, the J gene TRBJ1-1; D is uncertain. This CDR3 spans 13 amino acids. The germline V gene encodes CDR1 SGHAT and CDR2 FQNNGV.